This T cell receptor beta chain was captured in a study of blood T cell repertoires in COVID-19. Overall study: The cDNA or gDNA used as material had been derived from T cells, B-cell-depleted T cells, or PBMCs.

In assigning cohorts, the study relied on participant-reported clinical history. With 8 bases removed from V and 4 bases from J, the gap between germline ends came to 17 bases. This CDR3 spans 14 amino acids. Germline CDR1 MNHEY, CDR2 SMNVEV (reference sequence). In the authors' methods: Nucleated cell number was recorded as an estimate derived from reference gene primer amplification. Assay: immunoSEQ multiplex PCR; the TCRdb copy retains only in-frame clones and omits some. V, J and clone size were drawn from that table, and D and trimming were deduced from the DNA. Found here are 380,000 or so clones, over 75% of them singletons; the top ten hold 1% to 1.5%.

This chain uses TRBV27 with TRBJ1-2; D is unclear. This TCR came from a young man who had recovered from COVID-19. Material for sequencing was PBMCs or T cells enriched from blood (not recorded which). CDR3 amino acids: CASGESGLRYGYTF. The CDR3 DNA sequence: TGTGCCAGCGGCGAATCAGGACTCCGCTATGGCTACACCTTC.